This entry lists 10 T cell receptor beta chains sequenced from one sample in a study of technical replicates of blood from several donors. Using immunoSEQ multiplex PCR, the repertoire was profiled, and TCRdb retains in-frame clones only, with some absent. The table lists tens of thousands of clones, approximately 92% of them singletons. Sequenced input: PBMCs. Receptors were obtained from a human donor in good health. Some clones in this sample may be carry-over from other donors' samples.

The CDR3 region is CASSGGSSYNEQFF. Here the CDR3 DNA reads TGCGCCAGCAGCGGGGGGAGCTCCTACAATGAGCAGTTCTTC. J is TRBJ2-1 and V is TRBV4-3; a weak D match, TRBD2 (6 bases). The CDR3 consists of 14 residues. The V gene lost 5 bases and the J gene lost 0 bases, with 8 bases spanning the gap. The V gene's germline CDR1 is LGHNA and CDR2 YSLEER.

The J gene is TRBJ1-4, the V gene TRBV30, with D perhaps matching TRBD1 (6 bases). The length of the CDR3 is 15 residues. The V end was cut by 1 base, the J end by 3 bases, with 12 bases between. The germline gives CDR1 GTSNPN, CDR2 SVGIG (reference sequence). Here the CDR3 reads CAWSGRGGPNEKLFF. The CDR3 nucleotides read TGTGCCTGGAGTGGTCGGGGGGGGCCTAATGAAAAACTGTTTTTT.

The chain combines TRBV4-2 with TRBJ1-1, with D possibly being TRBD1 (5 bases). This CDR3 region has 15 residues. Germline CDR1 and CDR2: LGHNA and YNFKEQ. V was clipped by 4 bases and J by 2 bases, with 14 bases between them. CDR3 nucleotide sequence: TGTGCCAGCAGCCCCTATATCGACAGAAACACTGAAGCTTTCTTT. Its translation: CASSPYIDRNTEAFF.

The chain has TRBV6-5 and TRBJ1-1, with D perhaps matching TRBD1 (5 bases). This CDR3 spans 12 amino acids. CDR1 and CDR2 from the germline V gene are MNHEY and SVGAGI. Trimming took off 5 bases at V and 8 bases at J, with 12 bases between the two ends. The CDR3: CASSKDTREAFF. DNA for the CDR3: TGTGCCAGCAGTAAGGACACACGAGAAGCTTTCTTT.

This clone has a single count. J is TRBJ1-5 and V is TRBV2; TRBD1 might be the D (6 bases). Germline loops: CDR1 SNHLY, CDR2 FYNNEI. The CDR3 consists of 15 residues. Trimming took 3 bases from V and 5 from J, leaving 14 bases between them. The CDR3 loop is CASSESRGHYQPQHF. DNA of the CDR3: TGTGCCAGCAGTGAGTCCAGGGGACATTATCAGCCCCAGCATTTT.

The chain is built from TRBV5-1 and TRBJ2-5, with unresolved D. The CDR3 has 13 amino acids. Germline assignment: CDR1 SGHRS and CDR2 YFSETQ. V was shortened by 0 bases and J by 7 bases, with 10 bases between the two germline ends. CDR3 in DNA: TGCGCCAGCAGCTTGGTTACGGTCGGGACCCAGTACTTC. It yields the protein CASSLVTVGTQYF.

In DNA form, the CDR3 reads TGTGCCATCACCGGGGCGGGGGATGGCTACACCTTC. Translated: CAITGAGDGYTF. The rearrangement joins TRBV10-3 to TRBJ1-2; weak D call: TRBD1 (5 bases). Germline V lookup: CDR1 ENHRY, CDR2 SYGVKD. The CDR3 runs to 12 residues. V lost 7 bases, J lost 6 bases, and 12 bases lay in between.

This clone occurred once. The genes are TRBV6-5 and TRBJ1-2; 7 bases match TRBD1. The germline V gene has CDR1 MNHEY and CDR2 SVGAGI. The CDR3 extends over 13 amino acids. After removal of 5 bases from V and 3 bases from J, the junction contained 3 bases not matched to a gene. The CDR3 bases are TGTGCCAGCAGTAAAGGACAGGACTATGGCTACACCTTC. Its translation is CASSKGQDYGYTF.

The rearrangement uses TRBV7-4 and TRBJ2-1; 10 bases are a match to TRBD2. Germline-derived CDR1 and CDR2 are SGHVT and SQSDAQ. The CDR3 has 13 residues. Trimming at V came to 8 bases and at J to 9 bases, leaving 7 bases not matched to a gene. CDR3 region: CASPLAGDREQFF. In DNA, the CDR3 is TGTGCCAGCCCTCTAGCGGGAGACCGTGAGCAGTTCTTC.

The CDR3 DNA follows: TGTGCCAGCAGCTTGCGTCGCTCGTCGGCTAGCGGGCCCCACACCGGGGAGCTGTTTTTT. This translates into CASSLRRSSASGPHTGELFF. The J gene is TRBJ2-2, the V gene TRBV7-6; TRBD2 matches 8 bases. The germline gives CDR1 SGHVS, CDR2 FNYEAQ. The CDR3 is 20 residues long. J gave up 3 bases and V 3 bases, and 18 bases lay outside the gene matches.